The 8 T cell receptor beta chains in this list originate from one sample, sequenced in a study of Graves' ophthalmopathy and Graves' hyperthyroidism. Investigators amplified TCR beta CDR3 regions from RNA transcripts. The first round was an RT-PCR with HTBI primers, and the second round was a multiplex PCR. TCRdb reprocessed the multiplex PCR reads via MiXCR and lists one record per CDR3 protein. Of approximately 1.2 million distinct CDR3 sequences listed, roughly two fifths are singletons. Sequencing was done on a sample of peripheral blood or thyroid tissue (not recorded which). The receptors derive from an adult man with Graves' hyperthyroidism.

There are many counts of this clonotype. CDR3 region: CASGNRGLNTEAFF. CDR3 bases: TGTGCCAGTGGAAACAGGGGGCTCAATACTGAAGCTTTCTTT. The chain links TRBV19 to TRBJ1-1, with 9 bases identical to TRBD1. J lost 5 bases, V lost 8 bases, and 9 bases had no gene match. CDR1 and CDR2 (germline): LNHDA, SQIVND (reference sequence). This CDR3 has 14 amino acids.

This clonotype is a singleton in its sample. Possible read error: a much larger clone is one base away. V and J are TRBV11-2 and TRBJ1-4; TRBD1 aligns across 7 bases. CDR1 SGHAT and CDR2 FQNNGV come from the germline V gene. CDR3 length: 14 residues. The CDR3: CAGSTTGKGEKLFF. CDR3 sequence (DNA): TGTGCCGGCAGCACGACAGGGAAGGGCGAAAAACTGTTTTTT.

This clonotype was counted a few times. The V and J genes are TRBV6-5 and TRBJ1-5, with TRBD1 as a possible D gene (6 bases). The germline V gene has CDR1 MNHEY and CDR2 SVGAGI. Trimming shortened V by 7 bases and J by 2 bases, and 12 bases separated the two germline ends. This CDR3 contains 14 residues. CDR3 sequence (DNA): TGTGCCAGCACCCGGGACAACGGCAATCAGCCCCAGCATTTT. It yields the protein CASTRDNGNQPQHF.

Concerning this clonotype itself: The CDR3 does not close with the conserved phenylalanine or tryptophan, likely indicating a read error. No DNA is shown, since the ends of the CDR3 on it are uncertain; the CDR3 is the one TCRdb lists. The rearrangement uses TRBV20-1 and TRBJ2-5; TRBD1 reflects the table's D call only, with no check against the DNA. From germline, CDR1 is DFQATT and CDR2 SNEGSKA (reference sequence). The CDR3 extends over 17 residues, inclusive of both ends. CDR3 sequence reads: CSATKEGQTNYGYTFGS.

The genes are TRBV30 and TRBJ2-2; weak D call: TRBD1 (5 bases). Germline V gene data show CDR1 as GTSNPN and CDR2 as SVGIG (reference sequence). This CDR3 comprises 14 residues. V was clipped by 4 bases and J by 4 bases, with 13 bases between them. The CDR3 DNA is TGTGCCTGGAAACCCGGACACCTCACCGGGGAGCTGTTTTTT. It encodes CAWKPGHLTGELFF.

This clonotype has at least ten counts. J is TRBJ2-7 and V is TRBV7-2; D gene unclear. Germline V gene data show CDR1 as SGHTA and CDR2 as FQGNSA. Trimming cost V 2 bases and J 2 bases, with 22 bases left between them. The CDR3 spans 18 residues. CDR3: CASSLLQSQEPATYEQYF. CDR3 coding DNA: TGTGCCAGCAGCTTACTACAGAGCCAGGAGCCAGCTACCTACGAGCAGTACTTC.

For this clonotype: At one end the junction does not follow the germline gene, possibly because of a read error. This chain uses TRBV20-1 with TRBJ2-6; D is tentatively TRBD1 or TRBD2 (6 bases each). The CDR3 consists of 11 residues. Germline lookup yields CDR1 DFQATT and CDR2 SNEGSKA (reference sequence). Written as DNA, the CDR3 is TGCGGGGGGTCAGGGGCCTACGTCCTGACTTTC. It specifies CGGSGAYVLTF.

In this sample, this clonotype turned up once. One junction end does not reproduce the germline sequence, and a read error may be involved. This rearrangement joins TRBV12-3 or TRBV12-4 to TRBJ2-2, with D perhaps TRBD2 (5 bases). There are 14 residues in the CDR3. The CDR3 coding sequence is TGTGCCAGCAGTCTCCTCTTGGCCACCGGGGAGCTGCTTTTT. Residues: CASSLLLATGELLF.